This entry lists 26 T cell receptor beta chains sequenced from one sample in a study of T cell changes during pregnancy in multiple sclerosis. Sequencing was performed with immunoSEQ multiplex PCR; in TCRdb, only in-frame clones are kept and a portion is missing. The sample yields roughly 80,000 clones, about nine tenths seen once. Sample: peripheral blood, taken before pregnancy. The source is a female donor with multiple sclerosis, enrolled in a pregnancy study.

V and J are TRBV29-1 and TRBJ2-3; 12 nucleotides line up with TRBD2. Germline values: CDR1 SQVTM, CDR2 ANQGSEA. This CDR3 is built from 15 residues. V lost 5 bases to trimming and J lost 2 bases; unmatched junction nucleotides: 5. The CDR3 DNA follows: TGCAGCGTTTCCGGACTAGCGGGGCCCACAGATACGCAGTATTTT. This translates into CSVSGLAGPTDTQYF.

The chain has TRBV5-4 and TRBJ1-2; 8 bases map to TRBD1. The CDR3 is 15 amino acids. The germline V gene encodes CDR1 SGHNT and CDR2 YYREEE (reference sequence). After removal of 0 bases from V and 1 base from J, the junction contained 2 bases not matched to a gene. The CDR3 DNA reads TGTGCCAGCAGCTTGGGGGACAGGCGTAACTATGGCTACACCTTC. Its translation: CASSLGDRRNYGYTF.

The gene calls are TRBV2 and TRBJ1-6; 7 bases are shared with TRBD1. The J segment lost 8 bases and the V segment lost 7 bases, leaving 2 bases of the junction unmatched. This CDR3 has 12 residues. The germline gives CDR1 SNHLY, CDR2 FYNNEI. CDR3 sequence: CASKGAYSPLHF. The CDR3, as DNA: TGTGCCAGCAAGGGGGCCTATTCACCCCTCCACTTT.

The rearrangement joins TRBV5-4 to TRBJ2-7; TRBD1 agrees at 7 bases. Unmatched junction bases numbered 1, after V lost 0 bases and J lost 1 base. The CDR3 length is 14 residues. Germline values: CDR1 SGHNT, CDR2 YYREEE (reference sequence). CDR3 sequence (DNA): TGTGCCAGCAGCTTGGAGGGGGCTTCCTACGAGCAGTACTTC. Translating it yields CASSLEGASYEQYF.

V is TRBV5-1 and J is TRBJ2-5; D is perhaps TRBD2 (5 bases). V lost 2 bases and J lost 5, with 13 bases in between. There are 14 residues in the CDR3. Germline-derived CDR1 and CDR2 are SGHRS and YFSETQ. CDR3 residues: CASSFRGGGETQYF. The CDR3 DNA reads TGCGCCAGCAGCTTTCGAGGAGGTGGGGAGACCCAGTACTTC. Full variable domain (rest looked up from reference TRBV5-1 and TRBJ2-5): KAGVTQTPRYLIKTRGQQVTLSCSPISGHRSVSWYQQTPGQGLQFLFEYFSETQRNKGNFPGRFSGRQFSNSRSEMNVSTLELGDSALYLCASSFRGGGETQYFGPGTRLLVL.

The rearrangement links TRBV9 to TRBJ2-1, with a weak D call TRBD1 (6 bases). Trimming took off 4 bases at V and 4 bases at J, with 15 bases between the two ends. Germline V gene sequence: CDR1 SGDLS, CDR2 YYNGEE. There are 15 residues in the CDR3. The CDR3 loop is CASSTGQSFYNEQFF. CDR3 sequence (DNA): TGTGCCAGCAGCACCGGACAGAGTTTTTACAATGAGCAGTTCTTC. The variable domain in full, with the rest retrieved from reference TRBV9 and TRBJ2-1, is DSGVTQTPKHLITATGQRVTLRCSPRSGDLSVYWYQQSLDQGLQFLIQYYNGEERAKGNILERFSAQQFPDLHSELNLSSLELGDSALYFCASSTGQSFYNEQFFGPGTRLTVL.

The CDR3 bases are TGTGCCAGCAGCGTAGCCGAAGTGCGGGGACTATATGGCTACACCTTC. Translated, it gives CASSVAEVRGLYGYTF. This chain links TRBV9 with TRBJ1-2; perhaps TRBD1 as D (5 bases). This CDR3 region has 16 residues. From germline, CDR1 is SGDLS and CDR2 YYNGEE. Trimming shortened V by 0 bases and J by 5 bases, and 17 bases separated the two germline ends. Looking up the rest from reference TRBV9 and TRBJ1-2 gives the full variable domain: DSGVTQTPKHLITATGQRVTLRCSPRSGDLSVYWYQQSLDQGLQFLIQYYNGEERAKGNILERFSAQQFPDLHSELNLSSLELGDSALYFCASSVAEVRGLYGYTFGSGTRLTVV.

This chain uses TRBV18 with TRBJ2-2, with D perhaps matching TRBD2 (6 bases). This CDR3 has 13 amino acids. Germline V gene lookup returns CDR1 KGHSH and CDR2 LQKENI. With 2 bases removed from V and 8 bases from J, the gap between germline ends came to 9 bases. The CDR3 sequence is CASSPSGVGELFF. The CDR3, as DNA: TGTGCCAGCTCACCATCGGGAGTTGGGGAGCTGTTTTTT.

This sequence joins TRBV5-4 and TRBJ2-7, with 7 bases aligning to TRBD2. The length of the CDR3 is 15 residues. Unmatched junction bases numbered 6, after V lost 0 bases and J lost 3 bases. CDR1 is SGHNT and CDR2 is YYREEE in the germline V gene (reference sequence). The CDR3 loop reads CASSLGGGSDYEQYF. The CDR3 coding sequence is TGTGCCAGCAGCTTGGGGGGGGGATCAGACTACGAGCAGTACTTC.

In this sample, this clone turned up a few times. The CDR3: CASSRGWNTGELFF. The CDR3 DNA reads as TGTGCCAGCAGTCGCGGATGGAACACCGGGGAGCTGTTTTTT. The rearrangement links TRBV6-1 to TRBJ2-2; D is undetermined. Germline V gene sequence: CDR1 MNHNS, CDR2 SASEGT. Trimming cost V 5 bases and J 1 base, with 8 bases left between them. The CDR3 sequence is 14 residues long.

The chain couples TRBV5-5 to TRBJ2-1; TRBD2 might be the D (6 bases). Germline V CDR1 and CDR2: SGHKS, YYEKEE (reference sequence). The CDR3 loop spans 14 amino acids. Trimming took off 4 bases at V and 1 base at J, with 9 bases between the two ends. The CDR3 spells CASSVSGSYNEQFF. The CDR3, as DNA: TGTGCCAGCAGCGTTAGCGGATCCTACAATGAGCAGTTCTTC.

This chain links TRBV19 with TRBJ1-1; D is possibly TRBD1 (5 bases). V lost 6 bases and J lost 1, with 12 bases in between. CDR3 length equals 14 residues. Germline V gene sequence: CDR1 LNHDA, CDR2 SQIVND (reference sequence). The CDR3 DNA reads TGTGCCAGTAGGGGTCAGGGCCCGAACACTGAAGCTTTCTTT. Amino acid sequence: CASRGQGPNTEAFF.

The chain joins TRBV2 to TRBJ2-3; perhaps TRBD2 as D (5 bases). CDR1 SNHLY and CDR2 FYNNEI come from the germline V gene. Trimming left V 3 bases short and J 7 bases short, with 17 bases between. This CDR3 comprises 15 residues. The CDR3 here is CASSDGERVSHTQYF. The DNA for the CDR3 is TGTGCCAGCAGTGATGGGGAGCGCGTTTCACATACGCAGTATTTT.

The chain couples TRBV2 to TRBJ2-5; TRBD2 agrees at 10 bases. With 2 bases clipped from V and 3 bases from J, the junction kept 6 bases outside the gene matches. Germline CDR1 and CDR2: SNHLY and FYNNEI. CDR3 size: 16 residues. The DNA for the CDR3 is TGTGCCAGCAGTGAAATGCTAGCGGGGGCGGAAGAGACCCAGTACTTC. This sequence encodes CASSEMLAGAEETQYF.

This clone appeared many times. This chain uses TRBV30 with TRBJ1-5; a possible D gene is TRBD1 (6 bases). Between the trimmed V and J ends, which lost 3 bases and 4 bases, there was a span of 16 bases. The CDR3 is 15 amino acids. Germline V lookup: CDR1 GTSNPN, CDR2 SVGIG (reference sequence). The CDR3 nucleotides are TGTGCCTGGAGGCTCTCGGACAGCCGGAATCAGCCCCAGCATTTT. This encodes CAWRLSDSRNQPQHF.

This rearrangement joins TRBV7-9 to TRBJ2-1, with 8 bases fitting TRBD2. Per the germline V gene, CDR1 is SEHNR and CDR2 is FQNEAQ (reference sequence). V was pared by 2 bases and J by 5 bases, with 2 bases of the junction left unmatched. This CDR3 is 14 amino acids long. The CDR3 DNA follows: TGTGCCAGCAGCTTAACGCGGGGGGACAATGAGCAGTTCTTC. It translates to CASSLTRGDNEQFF.

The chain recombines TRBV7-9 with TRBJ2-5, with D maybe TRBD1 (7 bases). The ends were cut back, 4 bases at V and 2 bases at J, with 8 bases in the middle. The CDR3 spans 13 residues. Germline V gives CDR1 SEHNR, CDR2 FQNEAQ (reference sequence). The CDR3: CASSSGGQETQYF. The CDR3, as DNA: TGTGCCAGCAGCTCAGGGGGGCAAGAGACCCAGTACTTC. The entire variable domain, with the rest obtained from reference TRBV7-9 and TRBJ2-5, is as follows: DTGVSQNPRHKITKRGQNVTFRCDPISEHNRLYWYRQTLGQGPEFLTYFQNEAQLEKSRLLSDRFSAERPKGSFSTLEIQRTEQGDSAMYLCASSSGGQETQYFGPGTRLLVL.

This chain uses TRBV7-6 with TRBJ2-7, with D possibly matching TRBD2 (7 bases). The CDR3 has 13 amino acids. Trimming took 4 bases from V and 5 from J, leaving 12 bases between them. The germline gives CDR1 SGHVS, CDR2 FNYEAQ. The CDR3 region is CASSWGGANEQYF. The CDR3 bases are TGTGCCAGCAGCTGGGGGGGGGCGAACGAGCAGTACTTC.

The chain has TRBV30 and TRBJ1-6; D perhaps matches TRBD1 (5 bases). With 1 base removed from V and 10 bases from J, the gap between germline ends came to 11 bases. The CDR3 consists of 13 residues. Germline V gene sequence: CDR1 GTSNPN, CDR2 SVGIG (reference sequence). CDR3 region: CAWSGGTLSPLHF. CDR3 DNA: TGTGCCTGGAGTGGGGGCACTCTCTCACCCCTCCACTTT.

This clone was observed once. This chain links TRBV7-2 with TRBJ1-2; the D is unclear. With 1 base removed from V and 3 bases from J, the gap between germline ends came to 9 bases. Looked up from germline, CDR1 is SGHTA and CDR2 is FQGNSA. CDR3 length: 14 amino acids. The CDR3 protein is CASSLGAGYYGYTF. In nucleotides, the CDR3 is TGTGCCAGCAGCTTAGGGGCAGGCTACTATGGCTACACCTTC.

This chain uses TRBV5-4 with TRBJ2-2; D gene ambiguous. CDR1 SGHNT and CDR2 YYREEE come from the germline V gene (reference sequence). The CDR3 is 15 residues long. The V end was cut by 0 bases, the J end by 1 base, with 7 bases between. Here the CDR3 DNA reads TGTGCCAGCAGCTTGGTATTCGGGAACACCGGGGAGCTGTTTTTT. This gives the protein CASSLVFGNTGELFF. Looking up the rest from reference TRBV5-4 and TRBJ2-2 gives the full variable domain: ETGVTQSPTHLIKTRGQQVTLRCSSQSGHNTVSWYQQALGQGPQFIFQYYREEENGRGNFPPRFSGLQFPNYSSELNVNALELDDSALYLCASSLVFGNTGELFFGEGSRLTVL.

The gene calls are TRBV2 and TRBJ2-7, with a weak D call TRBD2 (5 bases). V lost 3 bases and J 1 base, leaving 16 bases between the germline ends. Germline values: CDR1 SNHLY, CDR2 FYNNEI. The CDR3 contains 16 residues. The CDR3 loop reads CASSDLGDLRSYEQYF. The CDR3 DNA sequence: TGTGCCAGCAGTGATTTGGGAGACCTCCGTTCCTACGAGCAGTACTTC.

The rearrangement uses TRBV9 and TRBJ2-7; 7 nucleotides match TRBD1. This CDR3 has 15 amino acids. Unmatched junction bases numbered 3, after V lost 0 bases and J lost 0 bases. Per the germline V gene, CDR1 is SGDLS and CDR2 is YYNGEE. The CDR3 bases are TGTGCCAGCAGCGTAGGGGGGACAGCCTCCTACGAGCAGTACTTC. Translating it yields CASSVGGTASYEQYF.

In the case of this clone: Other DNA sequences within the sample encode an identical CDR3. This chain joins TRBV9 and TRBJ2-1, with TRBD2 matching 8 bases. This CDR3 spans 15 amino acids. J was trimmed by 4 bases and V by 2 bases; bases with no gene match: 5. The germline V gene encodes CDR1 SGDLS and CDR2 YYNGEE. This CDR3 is CASSVGTGGYNEQFF. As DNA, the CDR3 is TGTGCCAGCAGCGTGGGAACGGGGGGGTACAATGAGCAGTTCTTC.

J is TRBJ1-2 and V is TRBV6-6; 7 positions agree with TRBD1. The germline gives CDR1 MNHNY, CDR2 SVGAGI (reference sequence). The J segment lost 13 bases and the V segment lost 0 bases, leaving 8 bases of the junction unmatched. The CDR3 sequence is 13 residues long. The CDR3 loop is CASSYSGQRITTF. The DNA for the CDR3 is TGTGCCAGCAGTTACTCGGGACAGAGGATTACCACCTTC.

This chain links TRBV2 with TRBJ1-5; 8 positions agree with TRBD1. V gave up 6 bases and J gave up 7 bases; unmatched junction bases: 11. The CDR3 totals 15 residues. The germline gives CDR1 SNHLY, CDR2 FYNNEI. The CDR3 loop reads CASRENAGGAQPQHF. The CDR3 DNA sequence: TGTGCCAGCAGGGAGAACGCAGGGGGCGCGCAGCCCCAGCATTTT. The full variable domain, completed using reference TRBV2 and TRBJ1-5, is EPEVTQTPSHQVTQMGQEVILRCVPISNHLYFYWYRQILGQKVEFLVSFYNNEISEKSEIFDDQFSVERPDGSNFTLKIRSTKLEDSAMYFCASRENAGGAQPQHFGDGTRLSIL.